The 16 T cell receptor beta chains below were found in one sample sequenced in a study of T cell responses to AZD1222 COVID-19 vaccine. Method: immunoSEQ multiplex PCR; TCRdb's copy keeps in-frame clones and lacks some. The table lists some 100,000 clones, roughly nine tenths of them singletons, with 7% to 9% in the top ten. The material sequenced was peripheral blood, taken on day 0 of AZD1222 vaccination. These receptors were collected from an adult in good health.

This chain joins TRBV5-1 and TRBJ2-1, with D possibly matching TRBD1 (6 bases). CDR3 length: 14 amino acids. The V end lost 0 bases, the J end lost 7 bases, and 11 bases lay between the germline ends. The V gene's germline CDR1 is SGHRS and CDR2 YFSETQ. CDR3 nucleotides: TGCGCCAGCAGCTTGGACAGGGTAGGGAATGAGCAGTTCTTC. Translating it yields CASSLDRVGNEQFF.

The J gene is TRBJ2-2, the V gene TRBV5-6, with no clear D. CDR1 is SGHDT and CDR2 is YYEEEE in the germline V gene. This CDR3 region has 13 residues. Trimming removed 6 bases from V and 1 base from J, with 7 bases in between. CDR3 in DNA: TGTGCCAGCATACTACGGAACACCGGGGAGCTGTTTTTT. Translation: CASILRNTGELFF.

The CDR3 region is CASSPWNGSYNEQFF. In nucleotides, the CDR3 is TGTGCCAGCTCACCATGGAACGGATCCTACAATGAGCAGTTCTTC. The V gene is TRBV18, the J gene TRBJ2-1; no firm D call. V lost 2 bases and J 1 base, leaving 9 bases between the germline ends. CDR1 is KGHSH and CDR2 is LQKENI in the germline V gene. The CDR3 covers 15 residues.

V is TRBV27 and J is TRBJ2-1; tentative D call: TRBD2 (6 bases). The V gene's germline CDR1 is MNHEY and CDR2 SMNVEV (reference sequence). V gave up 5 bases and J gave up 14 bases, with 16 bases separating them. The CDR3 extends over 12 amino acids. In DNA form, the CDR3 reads TGTGCCAGCAGTGCCTTGGGGGGAAGGGAGTTCTTC. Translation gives CASSALGGREFF.

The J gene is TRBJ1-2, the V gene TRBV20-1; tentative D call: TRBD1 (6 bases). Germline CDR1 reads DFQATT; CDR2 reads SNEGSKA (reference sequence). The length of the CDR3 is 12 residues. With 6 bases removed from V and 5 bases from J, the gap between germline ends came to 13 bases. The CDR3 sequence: CSASTQGYGYTF. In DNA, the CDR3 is TGCAGTGCCAGTACCCAGGGGTATGGCTACACCTTC.

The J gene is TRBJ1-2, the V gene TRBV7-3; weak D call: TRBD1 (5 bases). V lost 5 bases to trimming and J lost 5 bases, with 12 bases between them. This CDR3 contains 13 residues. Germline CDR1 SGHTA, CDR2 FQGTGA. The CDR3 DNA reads TGTGCCAGCAGCGGGCAGGGAGGGTATGGCTACACCTTC. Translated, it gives CASSGQGGYGYTF.

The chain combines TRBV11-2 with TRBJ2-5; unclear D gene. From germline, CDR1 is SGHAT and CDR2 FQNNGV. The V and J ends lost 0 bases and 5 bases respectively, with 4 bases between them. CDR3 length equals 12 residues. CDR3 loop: CASSLDRETQYF. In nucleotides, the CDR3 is TGTGCCAGCAGCTTAGATCGGGAGACCCAGTACTTC.

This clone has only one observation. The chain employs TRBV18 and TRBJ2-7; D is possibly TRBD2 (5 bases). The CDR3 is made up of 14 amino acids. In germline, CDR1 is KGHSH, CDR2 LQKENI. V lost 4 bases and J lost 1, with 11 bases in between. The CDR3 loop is CASSLRWESYEQYF. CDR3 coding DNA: TGTGCCAGCTCACTCCGGTGGGAGTCCTACGAGCAGTACTTC.

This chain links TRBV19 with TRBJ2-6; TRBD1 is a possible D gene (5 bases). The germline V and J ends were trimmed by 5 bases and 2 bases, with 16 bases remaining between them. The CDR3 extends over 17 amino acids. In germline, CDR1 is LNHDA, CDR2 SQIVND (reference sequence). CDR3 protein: CASSPPRQSTGANVLTF. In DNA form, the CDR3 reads TGTGCCAGTAGTCCCCCGAGACAGTCTACTGGGGCCAACGTCCTGACTTTC.

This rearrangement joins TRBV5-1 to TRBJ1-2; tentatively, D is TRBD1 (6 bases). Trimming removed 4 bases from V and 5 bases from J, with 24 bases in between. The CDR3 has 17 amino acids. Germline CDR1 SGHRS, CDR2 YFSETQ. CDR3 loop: CASSPRSDSFDSYGYTF. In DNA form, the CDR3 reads TGCGCCAGCAGCCCCCGGTCGGACAGCTTCGACAGTTATGGCTACACCTTC.

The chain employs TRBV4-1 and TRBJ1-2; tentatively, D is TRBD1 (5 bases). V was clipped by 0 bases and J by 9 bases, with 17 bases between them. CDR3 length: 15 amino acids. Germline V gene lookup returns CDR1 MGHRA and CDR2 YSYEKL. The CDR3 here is CASSQDPTRVLSYTF. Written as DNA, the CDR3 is TGCGCCAGCAGCCAAGATCCTACCAGGGTGTTGAGCTACACCTTC.

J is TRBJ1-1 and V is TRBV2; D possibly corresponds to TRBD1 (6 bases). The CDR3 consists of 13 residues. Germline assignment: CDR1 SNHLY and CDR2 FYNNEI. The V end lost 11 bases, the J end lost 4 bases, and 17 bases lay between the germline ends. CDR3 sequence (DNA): TGTGCCGATAGTCAGGGGATGGCCACTGAAGCTTTCTTT. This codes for CADSQGMATEAFF.

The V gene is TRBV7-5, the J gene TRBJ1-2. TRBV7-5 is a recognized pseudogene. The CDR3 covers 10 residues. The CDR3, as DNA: TGTGTCAGAAGCATTAATGGCTACACCTTC. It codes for CVRSINGYTF.

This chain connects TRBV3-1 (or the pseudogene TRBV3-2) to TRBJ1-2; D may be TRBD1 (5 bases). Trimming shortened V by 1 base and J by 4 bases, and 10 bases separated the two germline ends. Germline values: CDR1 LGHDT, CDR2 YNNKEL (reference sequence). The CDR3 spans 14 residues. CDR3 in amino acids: CASSQVGTAYGYTF. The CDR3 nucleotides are TGTGCCAGCAGCCAAGTTGGGACGGCCTATGGCTACACCTTC.

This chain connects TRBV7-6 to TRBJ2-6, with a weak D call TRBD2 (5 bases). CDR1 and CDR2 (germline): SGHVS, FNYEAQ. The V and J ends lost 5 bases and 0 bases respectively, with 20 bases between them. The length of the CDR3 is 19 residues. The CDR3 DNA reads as TGTGCCAGCAGCCGTATCCCTGGAGCGGATAGCTCTGGGGCCAACGTCCTGACTTTC. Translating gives CASSRIPGADSSGANVLTF.

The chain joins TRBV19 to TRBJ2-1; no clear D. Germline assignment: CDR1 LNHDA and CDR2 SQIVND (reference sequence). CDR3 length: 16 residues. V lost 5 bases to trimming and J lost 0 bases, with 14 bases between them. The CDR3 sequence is CASSPDPESSYNEQFF. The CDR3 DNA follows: TGTGCCAGTAGTCCCGACCCGGAAAGCTCCTACAATGAGCAGTTCTTC.